Reported below is one T cell receptor beta chain. Sequencing used immunoSEQ v3.0 at survey level. Sequencing efforts were directed toward about 40,000-55,000 T-cell genomes per sample. TCRdb's table, derived via immunoSEQ multiplex PCR, lists solely in-frame clones and lacks some. This sample has 20,000 to 30,000 clones, with around 83% found just once. The content of samples before DNA extraction was roughly 0.9-11 million cryopreserved PBMC. The germline gives CDR1 SNHLY, CDR2 FYNNEI. The CDR3 covers 15 residues. The ends lost 3 bases at V and 1 base at J; junction bases unmatched: 5. This specimen comes from a study of long-term antiretroviral therapy in people with HIV.

Here the sequenced sample was unsorted PBMCs, taken 0.7 years before starting antiretroviral therapy. This sequence originates from a man aged 25-45 years with HIV. The V gene is TRBV2, the J gene TRBJ2-5; 7 nucleotides align to TRBD2. CDR3 bases: TGTGCCAGCAGTGAGGCGGGGGTCCCCCAAGAGACCCAGTACTTC. It yields the protein CASSEAGVPQETQYF.